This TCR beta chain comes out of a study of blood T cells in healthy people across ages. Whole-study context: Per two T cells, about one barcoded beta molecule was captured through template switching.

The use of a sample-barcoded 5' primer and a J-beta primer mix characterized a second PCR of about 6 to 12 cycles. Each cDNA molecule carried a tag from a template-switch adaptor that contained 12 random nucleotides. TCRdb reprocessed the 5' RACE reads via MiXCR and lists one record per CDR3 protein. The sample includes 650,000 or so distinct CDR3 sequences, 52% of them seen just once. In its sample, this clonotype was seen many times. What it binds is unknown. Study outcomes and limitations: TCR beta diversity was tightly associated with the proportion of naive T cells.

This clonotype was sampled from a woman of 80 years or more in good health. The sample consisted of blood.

The CDR3 DNA reads as TGTGCCAGCAGCTTAGGGACAGGGTCAGCAGATACGCAGTATTTT. As protein: CASSLGTGSADTQYF. V gene TRBV7-9 combines with J gene TRBJ2-3; 8 bases fit TRBD1. The CDR3 contains 15 residues. The germline V gene encodes CDR1 SEHNR and CDR2 FQNEAQ (reference sequence). V gave up 1 base and J gave up 4 bases; unmatched junction bases: 4.